These 22 T cell receptor beta chains originate from one sample sequenced in a study of beta chain features in type 1 diabetes. For these TCRs, the target antigens are not known. Study results and caveats: Among all four CD4+ subsets, Type 1 diabetes patients had TCRB CDR3s that were moderately but significantly shorter.

The isolated RNA, all of it, was reverse transcribed, so expressed TCRB transcripts were what got sequenced. Libraries were prepared by immunoSEQ multiplex PCR; TCRdb keeps only in-frame clonotypes and omits some of them. The table shows 200,000 to 300,000 clones, with about 15% occurring only once. Specimen: naive CD4+ T cells from blood. These receptors were collected from a man aged 30-40 years with type 1 diabetes.

This chain uses TRBV30 with TRBJ1-5; a possible D gene is TRBD1 (5 bases). CDR1 and CDR2 from the germline V gene are GTSNPN and SVGIG (reference sequence). The CDR3 has 13 residues. V dropped 6 bases and J dropped 6 bases, with 15 bases sitting between them. The CDR3 bases are TGTGCCTGCTCGCCCGGGGGATCTCAGCCCCAGCATTTT. Its translation is CACSPGGSQPQHF.

The chain employs TRBV14 and TRBJ2-3; perhaps TRBD1 as D (5 bases). CDR1 is SGHDN, CDR2 FVKESK, per germline. Trimming cost V 0 bases and J 4 bases, with 11 bases left between them. This CDR3 has 15 amino acids. DNA of the CDR3: TGTGCCAGCAGCCAAGATCGCCAGGGCGCAGATACGCAGTATTTT. Residues: CASSQDRQGADTQYF.

The chain has TRBV5-1 and TRBJ2-1; possibly TRBD2 for D (6 bases). Germline V gene sequence: CDR1 SGHRS, CDR2 YFSETQ. Trimming removed 4 bases from V and 5 bases from J, with 10 bases in between. The CDR3 contains 13 residues. Here the CDR3 reads CASSPGSDNEQFF. In DNA, the CDR3 is TGCGCCAGCAGCCCCGGGAGCGACAATGAGCAGTTCTTC.

In this sample, this clone turned up a few times. This chain links TRBV9 with TRBJ1-4, with 7 bases that match TRBD1. CDR1 and CDR2 from the germline V gene are SGDLS and YYNGEE. With V trimmed by 3 bases and J by 6 bases, 5 bases remained unmatched. CDR3 size: 14 residues. This CDR3 is CASSAGQPYEKLFF. Here the CDR3 DNA reads TGTGCCAGCAGCGCGGGACAGCCCTATGAAAAACTGTTTTTT.

This clone has a handful of counts. The chain joins TRBV6-1 to TRBJ1-2; D may be TRBD1 (5 bases). Trimming took 6 bases from V and 2 from J, leaving 13 bases between them. Germline V gene lookup returns CDR1 MNHNS and CDR2 SASEGT. The CDR3 loop spans 14 amino acids. For the CDR3, the DNA is TGTGCCAGCAGCCTGGGAGGGGACAACTATGGCTACACCTTC. It is translated as CASSLGGDNYGYTF.

This clone was detected a few times. This chain joins TRBV5-6 and TRBJ2-1; possible D gene TRBD2, 5 bases. The V and J ends lost 2 bases and 8 bases respectively, with 8 bases between them. Germline V gene data show CDR1 as SGHDT and CDR2 as YYEEEE. The CDR3 covers 12 residues. CDR3 in DNA: TGTGCCAGCAGCTTAGGAGGCGATGAGCAGTTCTTC. Its translation: CASSLGGDEQFF.

This clone was found once. The chain is built from TRBV5-1 and TRBJ2-4; 9 bases align to TRBD1. V lost 4 bases and J lost 9; bases outside the gene matches: 17. The germline CDR1 and CDR2 sequences are SGHRS and YFSETQ. This CDR3 comprises 17 residues. Here the CDR3 DNA reads TGCGCCAGCAGCCTGAGCCCGGGGACAGGGTCTGAAGGCATTCAGTACTTC. Amino acid sequence: CASSLSPGTGSEGIQYF.

The chain has TRBV6-5 and TRBJ2-3; D gene unclear. The CDR3 has 16 residues. V was clipped by 0 bases and J by 0 bases, with 10 bases between them. Germline V gene sequence: CDR1 MNHEY, CDR2 SVGAGI. Here the CDR3 DNA reads TGTGCCAGCAGTTACTCGTTTGGAGTTAGCACAGATACGCAGTATTTT. Translated: CASSYSFGVSTDTQYF.

There are a few counts of this clone. CDR3 in amino acids: CASSSLAGAYNEQFF. The CDR3 nucleotides read TGTGCCAGTAGTTCTCTAGCGGGGGCCTACAATGAGCAGTTCTTC. The chain employs TRBV19 and TRBJ2-1, with 10 bases fitting TRBD2. Germline CDR1 LNHDA, CDR2 SQIVND (reference sequence). V lost 5 bases and J lost 2; bases outside the gene matches: 3. The CDR3 runs 15 residues.

This clone has just a few counts. This sequence joins TRBV5-1 and TRBJ2-3; D perhaps matches TRBD2 (6 bases). Trimming stripped 2 bases from V and 3 bases from J, with 16 bases between. CDR1 is SGHRS and CDR2 is YFSETQ in the germline V gene. The CDR3 spans 16 residues. CDR3 loop: CASSFPTGAGTDTQYF. As DNA, the CDR3 is TGCGCCAGCAGCTTTCCGACCGGCGCGGGAACAGATACGCAGTATTTT.

V usage is TRBV27 and J usage is TRBJ2-3; 14 bases match TRBD2. Germline V lookup: CDR1 MNHEY, CDR2 SMNVEV (reference sequence). V lost 8 bases to trimming and J lost 4 bases; unmatched junction nucleotides: 5. This CDR3 is 15 amino acids long. CDR3: CASRGLAGEADTQYF. The DNA for the CDR3 is TGTGCCAGCCGGGGACTAGCGGGGGAAGCAGATACGCAGTATTTT.

The chain couples TRBV5-1 to TRBJ2-1; 11 bases are a match to TRBD2. This CDR3 has 20 amino acids. The germline CDR1 and CDR2 sequences are SGHRS and YFSETQ. With 4 bases clipped from V and 7 bases from J, the junction kept 22 bases outside the gene matches. CDR3 coding DNA: TGCGCCAGCAGCCCGAGATCCGGGACTAGCGGACTTTTACGCAGGAATGAGCAGTTCTTC. Residues: CASSPRSGTSGLLRRNEQFF.

This clone turned up a few times. This sample also contains other DNA sequences that code for the same CDR3. The J gene is TRBJ1-3, the V gene TRBV7-9, with TRBD1 identical over 9 bases. Germline V gives CDR1 SEHNR, CDR2 FQNEAQ (reference sequence). V was pared by 5 bases and J by 2 bases, with 1 base of the junction left unmatched. This CDR3 comprises 14 residues. CDR3 sequence: CASSRTGAGNTIYF. The CDR3 nucleotides are TGTGCCAGCAGCCGGACAGGGGCTGGAAACACCATATATTTT.

This clone has only a few counts. The chain employs TRBV6-1 and TRBJ2-7; TRBD2 is a possible D gene (6 bases). V was trimmed by 0 bases and J by 7 bases, leaving 19 bases between them. Germline values: CDR1 MNHNS, CDR2 SASEGT. CDR3 size: 16 residues. CDR3 sequence: CASSEALAARVREQYF. CDR3 DNA: TGTGCCAGCAGTGAAGCATTAGCGGCGAGGGTAAGGGAGCAGTACTTC.

V usage is TRBV5-1 and J usage is TRBJ2-2, with a weak D call TRBD1 (5 bases). CDR1 SGHRS and CDR2 YFSETQ come from the germline V gene. This CDR3 has 15 amino acids. Trimming shortened V by 4 bases and J by 4 bases, and 14 bases separated the two germline ends. CDR3 region: CASSPGLSGTGELFF. In nucleotides, the CDR3 is TGCGCCAGCAGCCCAGGGCTTTCGGGCACCGGGGAGCTGTTTTTT. Full variable domain (missing parts from reference TRBV5-1 and TRBJ2-2): KAGVTQTPRYLIKTRGQQVTLSCSPISGHRSVSWYQQTPGQGLQFLFEYFSETQRNKGNFPGRFSGRQFSNSRSEMNVSTLELGDSALYLCASSPGLSGTGELFFGEGSRLTVL.

This chain joins TRBV30 and TRBJ1-2; 7 bases are a match to TRBD1. This CDR3 contains 13 residues. Germline CDR1 is GTSNPN and CDR2 is SVGIG (reference sequence). V shed 3 bases, J shed 7 bases, and the junction held 8 bases outside the gene matches. CDR3 region: CAWSKGAPGGYTF. Written as DNA, the CDR3 is TGTGCCTGGAGCAAGGGGGCGCCCGGTGGCTACACCTTC.

The V call is TRBV27, the J call TRBJ2-1; 10 nucleotides agree with TRBD1. Germline loops: CDR1 MNHEY, CDR2 SMNVEV (reference sequence). The trim removed 5 bases at V and 6 bases at J, leaving 7 bases unmatched. This CDR3 comprises 15 residues. CDR3 sequence: CASSPRDRGPNEQFF. The CDR3, as DNA: TGTGCCAGCAGTCCCCGGGACAGGGGTCCCAATGAGCAGTTCTTC.

The V call is TRBV19, the J call TRBJ2-2, with TRBD2 matching 7 bases. Germline V gives CDR1 LNHDA, CDR2 SQIVND (reference sequence). J lost 1 base, V lost 6 bases, and 11 bases had no gene match. This CDR3 has 17 amino acids. The CDR3 DNA sequence: TGTGCCAGTAGGTGGCTGGCGGGGGAGTTGAACACCGGGGAGCTGTTTTTT. As protein: CASRWLAGELNTGELFF. Using reference TRBV19 and TRBJ2-2 for the parts outside the CDR3, the full variable domain is DGGITQSPKYLFRKEGQNVTLSCEQNLNHDAMYWYRQDPGQGLRLIYYSQIVNDFQKGDIAEGYSVSREKKESFPLTVTSAQKNPTAFYLCASRWLAGELNTGELFFGEGSRLTVL.

This chain joins TRBV29-1 and TRBJ1-1, with TRBD1 identical over 8 bases. Germline CDR1 reads SQVTM; CDR2 reads ANQGSEA. The CDR3 consists of 12 residues. With V trimmed by 7 bases and J by 4 bases, 5 bases remained unmatched. CDR3 region: CSAAQGATEAFF. DNA of the CDR3: TGCAGCGCCGCCCAGGGGGCCACTGAAGCTTTCTTT.

This clone came up a few times. V usage is TRBV29-1 and J usage is TRBJ1-5; TRBD1 agrees at 8 bases. The trim removed 4 bases at V and 2 bases at J, leaving 4 bases unmatched. The germline CDR1 and CDR2 sequences are SQVTM and ANQGSEA. The CDR3 contains 14 residues. CDR3 bases: TGCAGCGTTGGACAGGGGCCGGGCAATCAGCCCCAGCATTTT. This gives the protein CSVGQGPGNQPQHF. Full variable domain (outside the CDR3, taken from reference TRBV29-1 and TRBJ1-5): SAVISQKPSRDICQRGTSLTIQCQVDSQVTMMFWYRQQPGQSLTLIATANQGSEATYESGFVIDKFPISRPNLTFSTLTVSNMSPEDSSIYLCSVGQGPGNQPQHFGDGTRLSIL.

The chain carries TRBV11-2 and TRBJ1-1; D perhaps matches TRBD1 (6 bases). This CDR3 contains 13 residues. Germline-derived CDR1 and CDR2 are SGHAT and FQNNGV. The V end lost 5 bases, the J end lost 4 bases, and 11 bases lay between the germline ends. CDR3 loop: CASSPYRATEAFF. The CDR3 region has the DNA TGTGCCAGCAGCCCTTACAGGGCCACTGAAGCTTTCTTT.

There are a few counts of this clone. The V and J genes are TRBV2 and TRBJ2-7, with 7 bases aligning to TRBD1. V shed 6 bases, J shed 4 bases, and the junction held 3 bases outside the gene matches. The CDR3 totals 12 residues. Germline V gives CDR1 SNHLY, CDR2 FYNNEI. CDR3 protein: CASSNRGYEQYF. CDR3 bases: TGTGCCAGCAGCAACAGGGGATACGAGCAGTACTTC.